A selection of T cell receptor beta chains follows, all from one sample in a study of PD-1 blockade in classical Hodgkin lymphoma. Assay used: immunoSEQ multiplex PCR; TCRdb lists only in-frame clones, some missing. The repertoire holds about 90,000 clones, 75% to 95% seen once, with approximately 2.9% in the top ten. Specimen: peripheral blood mononuclear cells (PBMCs), collected before the fourth cycle of nivolumab. The receptors here all came from a human donor with classical Hodgkin lymphoma. Each CDR3 is given without its conserved first and last residue. Fields, in order: J gene, V gene, CDR3 protein.

>TRBJ2-2|TRBV6-6
ASSYRVATGELF
>TRBJ2-1|TRBV5-8
ASSFGYTSGGKNNEQF
>TRBJ1-1|TRBV9
ASSVRGSTEAF
>TRBJ2-1|TRBV11-2
ASSPLGYNEQF
>TRBJ2-2|TRBV7-9
ASGTGDHTGELF
>TRBJ1-2|TRBV6-6
AGTGRYGYT
>TRBJ2-3|TRBV28
ASSLPTGADVSTDTQY
>TRBJ2-1|TRBV11-2
ASSWPPGGTYNEQF
>TRBJ2-5|TRBV9
ASSVGTLAGYQETQY
>TRBJ1-5|TRBV6-4
ASSDLVLNQPQH
>TRBJ1-1|TRBV28
ASSRQGTEAF
>TRBJ1-1|TRBV5-1
ASSFSDRNTEAF
>TRBJ1-1|TRBV7-3
ASSSTGPNTEAF
>TRBJ2-7|TRBV5-1
ASRPPGQGYEQY
>TRBJ2-1|TRBV30
AWSVFISGGVRSYNEQF
>TRBJ2-5|TRBV5-1
ASSSTGDRVGETQY
>TRBJ2-7|TRBV21-1
ASSNRDSVDEQY
>TRBJ1-2|TRBV6-5
ASRTAGGGYGYT
>TRBJ1-4|TRBV5-5
ASNPTGISNEKLF
>TRBJ2-7|TRBV10-1
ASSVSGEQY
>TRBJ2-7|TRBV15
ATSSLLRDSTYEQY
>TRBJ2-4|TRBV2
ASQVSTETKDIQY
>TRBJ2-5|TRBV30
AWSVLGLRGETQY
>TRBJ2-2|TRBV27
ASSIYTPGQGTLYTGELF
>TRBJ1-5|TRBV27
ASRAQVRNQPQH
>TRBJ1-5|TRBV28
ASSFLVQGAYSNQPQH
>TRBJ2-5|TRBV2
ASTLRGGQKRETQY
>TRBJ2-6|TRBV5-8
ASTGGSGANVLT
>TRBJ2-3|TRBV10-3
AIRDGGSGTDTQY
>TRBJ2-7|TRBV9
ASSVEGSSSYEQY
>TRBJ2-2|TRBV6-5
ASSYSADANTGELF
>TRBJ2-1|TRBV30
AWSEGHHEQF
>TRBJ2-3|TRBV4-2
ASSQEQLVLDTQY
>TRBJ2-5|TRBV7-2
ASSYKETQY
>TRBJ2-7|TRBV6-1
ASTRGGYYEQY
>TRBJ2-7|TRBV7-3
ASSLNGYEQY
>TRBJ1-5|TRBV4-1
ASSSSPGLNQPQH
>TRBJ2-1|TRBV7-7
ASSPGDNEQF
>TRBJ2-5|TRBV2
ASSEDNGREETQY
>TRBJ2-1|TRBV28
ASTRASGMANEQF
>TRBJ2-3|TRBV5-1
ASSRDFKADTQY
>TRBJ2-3|TRBV11-2
ASSLVRGGPSTDTQY